This TCR beta chain was profiled in a study of shared clonotypes between healthy human individuals. Study summary: Donors, aged 18 to 49, were a couple of women and three men.

V lost 1 base and J 6 bases, leaving 7 bases between the germline ends. Looked up from germline, CDR1 is LNHDA and CDR2 is SQIVND (reference sequence). This CDR3 is 12 amino acids long. A CD45RA-negative memory subset and a CD45RA+ naive subset were separated from the CD4+ cells. As to this clone: What it binds is not known.

Broader study findings: Sharing across four donors was highest in naive CD4 (around 5%) and lowest in memory CD8 (roughly 0.4%).

An assay was performed, and its level was deep. The table came from immunoSEQ multiplex PCR; TCRdb's copy has only in-frame clones and leaves some out. Of more than 400,000 clones in the sample, 90% to 96% were seen once. The specimen sequenced was naive CD4+ T cells sorted from blood. Indicated subset: CD45RA+ positively selected. V is TRBV19 and J is TRBJ2-7; D remains unclear. This receptor was taken from a woman in her 30s in good health. The CDR3 loop reads CASSIVVGEQYF. Here the CDR3 DNA reads TGTGCCAGTAGTATAGTCGTTGGCGAGCAGTACTTC.